This TCR beta chain came from a study of cytomegalovirus exposure and HLA in healthy donors. Background on the study: Of the donors genotyped, several hundred in all, 80% to 85% fell in the Caucasian-associated ancestry cluster.

There were likely unrecorded immune exposures, though donors were nominally healthy when sampled. Study-level points and caveats: Reports credit the classifier with highly specific, highly sensitive diagnosis of cytomegalovirus status. DRB1 showed the most TCR associations and HLA-C the fewest in a later analysis, as rates varied by HLA locus.

A word on this clone: The target antigen is unknown.

The PCR had 60 Vbeta and 13 Jbeta primers. Clones were sequenced by immunoSEQ multiplex PCR, and TCRdb holds only the in-frame ones, with some missing. The sample holds fewer than 110,000 clones, 79% seen once. The CDR3 sequence is 13 residues long. Trimming took 7 bases from V and 6 from J, leaving 15 bases between them. Germline V gives CDR1 MNHEY, CDR2 SVGAGI. The chain employs TRBV6-5 and TRBJ1-2, with D possibly TRBD1 on 5 matching bases. The origin of this receptor is a man aged 45-65 years in good health and CMV-seropositive. Sequencing was performed on PBMCs. The CDR3 DNA is TGTGCCAGCACGCGCAGGGAAGCTCATGGCTACACCTTC. Protein: CASTRREAHGYTF.